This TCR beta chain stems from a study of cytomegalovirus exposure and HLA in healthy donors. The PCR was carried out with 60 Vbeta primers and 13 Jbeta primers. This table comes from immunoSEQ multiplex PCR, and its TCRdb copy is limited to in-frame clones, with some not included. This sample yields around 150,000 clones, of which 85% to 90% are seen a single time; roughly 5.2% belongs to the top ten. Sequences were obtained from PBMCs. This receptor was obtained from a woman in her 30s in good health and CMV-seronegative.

CDR3 loop: CASSLSAASGAHF. In nucleotides, the CDR3 is TGTGCCAGCAGTTTATCCGCTGCCAGCGGGGCCCACTTT. The genes are TRBV28 and TRBJ1-6, with D possibly TRBD1 on 5 matching bases. The CDR3 totals 13 residues. Germline loops: CDR1 MDHEN, CDR2 SYDVKM. V was trimmed by 1 base and J by 18 bases, leaving 16 bases between them.